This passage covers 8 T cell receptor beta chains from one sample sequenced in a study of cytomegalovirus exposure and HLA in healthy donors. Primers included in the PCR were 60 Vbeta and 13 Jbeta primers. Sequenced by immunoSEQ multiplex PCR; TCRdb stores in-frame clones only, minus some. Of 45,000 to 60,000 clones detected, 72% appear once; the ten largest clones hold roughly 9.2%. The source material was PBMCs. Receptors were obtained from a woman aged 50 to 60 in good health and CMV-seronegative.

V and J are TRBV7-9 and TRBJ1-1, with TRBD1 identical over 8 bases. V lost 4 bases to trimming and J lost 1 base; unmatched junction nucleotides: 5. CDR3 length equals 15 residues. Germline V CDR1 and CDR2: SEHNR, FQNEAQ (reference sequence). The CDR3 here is CASSSSGTGNTEAFF. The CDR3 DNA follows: TGTGCCAGCAGCTCATCCGGGACAGGGAACACTGAAGCTTTCTTT.

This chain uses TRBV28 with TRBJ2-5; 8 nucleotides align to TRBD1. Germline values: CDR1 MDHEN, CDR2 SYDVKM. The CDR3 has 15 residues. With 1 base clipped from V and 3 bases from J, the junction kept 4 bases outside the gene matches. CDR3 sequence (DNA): TGTGCCAGCAGTTTATCGACAGGGGTTAAAGAGACCCAGTACTTC. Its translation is CASSLSTGVKETQYF.

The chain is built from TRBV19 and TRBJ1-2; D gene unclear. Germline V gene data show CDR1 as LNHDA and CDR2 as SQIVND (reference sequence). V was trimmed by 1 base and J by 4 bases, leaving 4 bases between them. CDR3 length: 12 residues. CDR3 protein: CASSIVGYGYTF. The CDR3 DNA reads TGTGCCAGTAGTATAGTCGGCTATGGCTACACCTTC.

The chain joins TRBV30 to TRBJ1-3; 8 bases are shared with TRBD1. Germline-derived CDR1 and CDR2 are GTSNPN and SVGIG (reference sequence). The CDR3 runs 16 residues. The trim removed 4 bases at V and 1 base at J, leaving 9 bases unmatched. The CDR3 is CAWTGAQGASGNTIYF. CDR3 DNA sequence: TGTGCCTGGACGGGGGCCCAGGGGGCTTCTGGAAACACCATATATTTT.

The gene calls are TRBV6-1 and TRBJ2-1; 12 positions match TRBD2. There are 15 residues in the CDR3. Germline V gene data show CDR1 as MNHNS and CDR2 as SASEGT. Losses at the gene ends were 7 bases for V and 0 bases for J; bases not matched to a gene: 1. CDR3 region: CASMGLAGSYNEQFF. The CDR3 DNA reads TGTGCCAGCATGGGACTAGCGGGCTCCTACAATGAGCAGTTCTTC.

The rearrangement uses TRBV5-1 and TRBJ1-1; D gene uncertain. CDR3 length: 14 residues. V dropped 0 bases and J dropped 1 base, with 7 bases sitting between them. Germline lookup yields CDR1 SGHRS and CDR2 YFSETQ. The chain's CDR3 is CASSLGLENTEAFF. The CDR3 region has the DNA TGCGCCAGCAGCTTGGGACTGGAGAACACTGAAGCTTTCTTT.

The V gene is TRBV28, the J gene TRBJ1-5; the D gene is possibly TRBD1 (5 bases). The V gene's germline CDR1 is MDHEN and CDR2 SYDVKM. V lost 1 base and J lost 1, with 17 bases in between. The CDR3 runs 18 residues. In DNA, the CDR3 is TGTGCCAGCAGTTTATCACGTGGGGCGGGGCAGAGCAATCAGCCCCAGCATTTT. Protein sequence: CASSLSRGAGQSNQPQHF.

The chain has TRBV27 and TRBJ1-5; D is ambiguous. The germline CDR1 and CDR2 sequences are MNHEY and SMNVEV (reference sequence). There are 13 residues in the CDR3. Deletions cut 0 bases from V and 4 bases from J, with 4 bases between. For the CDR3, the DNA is TGTGCCAGCAGTTTATCTCTGAATCAGCCCCAGCATTTT. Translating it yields CASSLSLNQPQHF.